The rows below give T cell receptor beta chains drawn from one sample of a study of T cell responses to AZD1222 COVID-19 vaccine. TCRdb keeps only in-frame clones here, not all; method: immunoSEQ multiplex PCR. The sample has 150,000 to 200,000 clones, about 92% seen once; the top ten hold approximately 1%. The material sequenced was peripheral blood, taken on day 0 of AZD1222 vaccination. Receptor source: an adult in good health. Each CDR3 is given with its conserved first and last residue. A D gene is named only where the DNA matches it firmly. Expanded clones are given a class, and other clones once, few, many or no size at all.

D: TRBD1
V: TRBV6-5
size: NA
J: TRBJ2-1
DNA: TGTGCCAGCAGAGGTGGACAGGGGGGTTATACTGAGCAGTTCTTC
CDR3: CASRGGQGGYTEQFF

D: NA
V: TRBV28
size: NA
J: TRBJ2-7
DNA: TGTGCCAGCACCCGACCCAGCCACGGGGAAACTTCCTACGAGCAGTACTTC
CDR3: CASTRPSHGETSYEQYF

D: NA
V: TRBV4-1
size: NA
J: TRBJ1-5
DNA: TGCGCCAGCAGCCAGAGGCACGCTAGCAATCAGCCCCAGCATTTT
CDR3: CASSQRHASNQPQHF

D: TRBD1
V: TRBV5-1
size: NA
J: TRBJ2-1
DNA: TGCGCCAGCTGTGCGGCAGGGGGCTACAATGAGCAGTTCTTC
CDR3: CASCAAGGYNEQFF

D: NA
V: TRBV19
size: once
J: TRBJ1-1
DNA: TGTGCCAGTAGTATTGCAAACAGGGTGAACACTGAAGCTTTCTTT
CDR3: CASSIANRVNTEAFF

D: NA
V: TRBV28
size: NA
J: TRBJ2-1
DNA: TGTGCCAGCAGTTTTAGTCTGGGCGGGGTTCGGAGTGATGAGCAGTTCTTC
CDR3: CASSFSLGGVRSDEQFF

D: NA
V: TRBV19
size: NA
J: TRBJ1-2
DNA: TGTGCCAGTAGTATGAGGCAGGGCTTTGGCTACACCTTC
CDR3: CASSMRQGFGYTF

D: NA
V: TRBV23-1
size: NA
J: TRBJ1-6
DNA: TGCGCCAGCAGTCAATCCAGGCGGGGACAACCAGTGGGGAATTCACCCCTCCACTTT
CDR3: CASSQSRRGQPVGNSPLHF

D: TRBD1
V: TRBV5-1
size: NA
J: TRBJ1-2
DNA: TGCGCCAGCAGCCCTACTTCCAGGGGGACAGTCTATGGCTACACCTTC
CDR3: CASSPTSRGTVYGYTF

D: NA
V: TRBV30
size: once
J: TRBJ2-7
DNA: TGTGCCTGGAGTGGCGGGCAGGGCGAGCAGTACTTC
CDR3: CAWSGGQGEQYF

D: TRBD1
V: TRBV5-1
size: NA
J: TRBJ1-6
DNA: TGCGCCAGCAGCTTGGGAGGGACAGGCCCTGGGCTGTATTCACCCCTCCACTTT
CDR3: CASSLGGTGPGLYSPLHF

D: TRBD1
V: TRBV10-3
size: NA
J: TRBJ1-5
DNA: TGTGCCATCAGTGACGGAGACAGGGGTTATCAGCCCCAGCATTTT
CDR3: CAISDGDRGYQPQHF

D: NA
V: TRBV7-9
size: NA
J: TRBJ2-1
DNA: TGTGCCAGCAGCCCCAAAAGTAGGGGGGGGCCGGGCAATGAGCAGTTCTTC
CDR3: CASSPKSRGGPGNEQFF

D: TRBD1
V: TRBV19
size: NA
J: TRBJ1-3
DNA: TGTGCCAGTAGTATGGGGACAGGGAGAAACTCTGGAAACACCATATATTTT
CDR3: CASSMGTGRNSGNTIYF

D: NA
V: TRBV10-3
size: NA
J: TRBJ1-1
DNA: TGTGCCATCAGTGAACCCGGGACGGGGACTGAAGCTTTCTTT
CDR3: CAISEPGTGTEAFF

D: TRBD1
V: TRBV5-1
size: NA
J: TRBJ2-7
DNA: TGCGCCAGCAGCTTCGGGTGGACCGGGACAGGGGACGAGCAGTACTTC
CDR3: CASSFGWTGTGDEQYF

D: TRBD1
V: TRBV10-1
size: once
J: TRBJ1-5
DNA: TGCGCCAGCAGTGAGTCAAGGGGGCGGGTCAATCAGCCCCAGCATTTT
CDR3: CASSESRGRVNQPQHF

D: NA
V: TRBV12-3/TRBV12-4
size: NA
J: TRBJ2-7
DNA: TGTGCCAGCAGCCCAATCTGGGGGTACGAGCAGTACTTC
CDR3: CASSPIWGYEQYF

D: NA
V: TRBV19
size: NA
J: TRBJ1-5
DNA: TGTGCCAGTACCATAAACAATCAGCCCCAGCATTTT
CDR3: CASTINNQPQHF

D: NA
V: TRBV7-2
size: NA
J: TRBJ1-3
DNA: TGTGCCAGCAGCTTCCGGGACGTCTCTGGAAACACCATATATTTT
CDR3: CASSFRDVSGNTIYF

D: TRBD2
V: TRBV7-2
size: NA
J: TRBJ2-7
DNA: TGTGCCAGCAACTCATGGACTAGCGGAGGCGAGCAGTACTTC
CDR3: CASNSWTSGGEQYF

D: TRBD1
V: TRBV11-2
size: NA
J: TRBJ2-7
DNA: TGTGCCACCCAGACAGGGGGGGAAGAGCAGTACTTC
CDR3: CATQTGGEEQYF

D: NA
V: TRBV7-9
size: NA
J: TRBJ1-5
DNA: TGTGCCAGCAGCTTACAAAATCAGCCCCAGCATTTT
CDR3: CASSLQNQPQHF

D: TRBD1
V: TRBV15
size: once
J: TRBJ2-1
DNA: TGTGCCACCAGCAGAGATGGGCGGACAGGGGATGAGCAGTTCTTC
CDR3: CATSRDGRTGDEQFF

D: NA
V: TRBV7-8
size: NA
J: TRBJ2-7
DNA: TGTGCCAGCAGCTTAGTCGGATCGACCTACGAGCAGTACTTC
CDR3: CASSLVGSTYEQYF

D: NA
V: TRBV11-1
size: NA
J: TRBJ1-1
DNA: TGTGCCAGCAGCTTACGGCTGGGGATAAACACTGAAGCTTTCTTT
CDR3: CASSLRLGINTEAFF

D: TRBD2
V: TRBV3-1/TRBV3-2
size: NA
J: TRBJ2-5
DNA: TGTGCCAGCAATATGCAGGGACTAACCCCGCAAGAGACCCAGTACTTC
CDR3: CASNMQGLTPQETQYF

D: NA
V: TRBV7-8
size: NA
J: TRBJ2-7
DNA: TGTGCCAGCACCTACGACCTTGACTACGAGCAGTACTTC
CDR3: CASTYDLDYEQYF

D: NA
V: TRBV6-1
size: NA
J: TRBJ2-7
DNA: TGTGCCAGCAGTGAAGAGTTATACGACAGATGGGGTTTC
CDR3: CASSEELYDRWGF

D: NA
V: TRBV12-5
size: NA
J: TRBJ2-1
DNA: TGTGCTAGTGGTTTTGCGTACTCCAGCTCCTACAATGAGCAGTTCTTC
CDR3: CASGFAYSSSYNEQFF

D: TRBD1
V: TRBV5-8
size: NA
J: TRBJ2-2
DNA: TGTGCCAGCAGCCGAATACAGGGGATTAGGGCCGGGGAGCTGTTTTTT
CDR3: CASSRIQGIRAGELFF

D: NA
V: TRBV9
size: NA
J: TRBJ1-2
DNA: TGTGCCAGCAGCGCAGAACAGGGTGGATTATATGGCTACACCTTC
CDR3: CASSAEQGGLYGYTF

D: TRBD2
V: TRBV7-9
size: NA
J: TRBJ2-1
DNA: TGTGCCCTACAGAGACTAGCGGGGGACAATGAGCAGTTCTTC
CDR3: CALQRLAGDNEQFF

D: TRBD1
V: TRBV5-1
size: NA
J: TRBJ1-1
DNA: TGCGCCAGCAGCCAGAGGACAGGAGATACTGAAGCTTTCTTT
CDR3: CASSQRTGDTEAFF

D: NA
V: TRBV20-1
size: NA
J: TRBJ2-1
DNA: TGCAGTGCGAGTGGAGGGAGAGCGTACAATGAGCAGTTCTTC
CDR3: CSASGGRAYNEQFF

D: TRBD2
V: TRBV3-1/TRBV3-2
size: NA
J: TRBJ2-1
DNA: TGTGCCAGCAGCCAAGCACTAGCGGGGGATGAGCAGTTCTTC
CDR3: CASSQALAGDEQFF

D: TRBD1
V: TRBV6-2/TRBV6-3
size: NA
J: TRBJ1-2
DNA: TGTGCCAGCAGTTACCTGGACAGGTTCTATGGCTACACCTTC
CDR3: CASSYLDRFYGYTF

D: NA
V: TRBV7-2
size: NA
J: TRBJ1-1
DNA: TGTGCCAGCAGCTTCAGGATGAACACTGAAGCTTTCTTT
CDR3: CASSFRMNTEAFF

D: TRBD1
V: TRBV30
size: NA
J: TRBJ1-6
DNA: TGTGCCTGCTATAGGACAGGGGATTCACCCCTCCACTTT
CDR3: CACYRTGDSPLHF

D: NA
V: TRBV9
size: NA
J: TRBJ1-6
DNA: TGTGCCAGCAGCGTAGTCGGGAATTCACCCCTCCACTTT
CDR3: CASSVVGNSPLHF

D: TRBD2
V: TRBV4-1
size: NA
J: TRBJ2-1
DNA: TGCGCCAGCAGCCATGGGGGACGGGGGGGCCTCTACAATGAGCAGTTCTTC
CDR3: CASSHGGRGGLYNEQFF

D: NA
V: TRBV10-3
size: NA
J: TRBJ2-2
DNA: TGTGCCATCTCCGGACAGATGAACACCGGGGAGCTGTTTTTT
CDR3: CAISGQMNTGELFF

D: NA
V: TRBV6-2/TRBV6-3
size: once
J: TRBJ1-5
DNA: TGTGCCAGCAGTAGGAGTGGTGGCAATCAGCCCCAGCATTTT
CDR3: CASSRSGGNQPQHF

D: NA
V: TRBV12-3/TRBV12-4
size: NA
J: TRBJ1-2
DNA: TGTGCCTCCTCCCGGACGAAATATGGCTACACCTTC
CDR3: CASSRTKYGYTF

D: NA
V: TRBV5-1
size: NA
J: TRBJ2-1
DNA: TGCGCCAGCAGCCCAAACCGCATTAGCTCCTACAATGAGCAGTTCTTC
CDR3: CASSPNRISSYNEQFF

D: NA
V: TRBV6-1
size: NA
J: TRBJ1-1
DNA: TGTGCCAGCAGTGAAGGGTGGGGGGGGAACACTGAAGCTTTCTTT
CDR3: CASSEGWGGNTEAFF

D: TRBD1
V: TRBV7-9
size: NA
J: TRBJ1-2
DNA: TGTGCCAGCAGCCTTAACAGGGGGCGGGAATATGGCTACACCTTC
CDR3: CASSLNRGREYGYTF

D: NA
V: TRBV2
size: NA
J: TRBJ1-3
DNA: TGTGCCAGCAGTGAGCAGGGGAGCTCTGGAAACACCATATATTTT
CDR3: CASSEQGSSGNTIYF

D: NA
V: TRBV6-2/TRBV6-3
size: NA
J: TRBJ2-5
DNA: TGTGCCAGCAGTTACTCGCTAGGCCGGGAAGAGACCCAGTACTTC
CDR3: CASSYSLGREETQYF

D: NA
V: TRBV15
size: once
J: TRBJ1-2
DNA: TGTGCCACCAGCAGAGATTTTCTAATGGTGGGTGGGGGCTACACCTTC
CDR3: CATSRDFLMVGGGYTF

D: TRBD1
V: TRBV7-2
size: NA
J: TRBJ1-2
DNA: TGTGCCAGCAGCTCGGACAGGAGTAACTATGGCTACACCTTC
CDR3: CASSSDRSNYGYTF

D: NA
V: TRBV5-1
size: once
J: TRBJ2-3
DNA: TGCGCCAGCAGCATCCAGGGGCTAAACACAGATACGCAGTATTTT
CDR3: CASSIQGLNTDTQYF

D: NA
V: TRBV4-3
size: NA
J: TRBJ1-3
DNA: TGCGCCAGCAGCAGGGGTTCTGGAAACACCATATATTTT
CDR3: CASSRGSGNTIYF

D: NA
V: TRBV2
size: NA
J: TRBJ1-6
DNA: TGTGCCAGCAGAACCGGGACAAACCGATCACCCCTCCACTTT
CDR3: CASRTGTNRSPLHF

D: TRBD2
V: TRBV5-1
size: NA
J: TRBJ2-5
DNA: TGCGCCAGCAGCTTGGCACTAGCGGGGGTTGTGGAGACCCAGTACTTC
CDR3: CASSLALAGVVETQYF

D: TRBD2
V: TRBV12-3/TRBV12-4
size: NA
J: TRBJ2-1
DNA: TGTGCCAGCAGTAGTAGCGGGTTAGGTGAGCAGTTCTTC
CDR3: CASSSSGLGEQFF

D: NA
V: TRBV7-6
size: NA
J: TRBJ1-4
DNA: TGTGCCAGCAGCTTATCAGGGGATTACACGGAAAAACTGTTTTTT
CDR3: CASSLSGDYTEKLFF

D: NA
V: TRBV29-1
size: NA
J: TRBJ1-1
DNA: TGCAGCGCCGTTGGCCGCGGATCGAACACTGAAGCTTTCTTT
CDR3: CSAVGRGSNTEAFF

D: NA
V: TRBV10-3
size: NA
J: TRBJ2-1
DNA: TGTGCCATCAGATCGGACTACCGAGGCTCCTACAATGAGCAGTTCTTC
CDR3: CAIRSDYRGSYNEQFF